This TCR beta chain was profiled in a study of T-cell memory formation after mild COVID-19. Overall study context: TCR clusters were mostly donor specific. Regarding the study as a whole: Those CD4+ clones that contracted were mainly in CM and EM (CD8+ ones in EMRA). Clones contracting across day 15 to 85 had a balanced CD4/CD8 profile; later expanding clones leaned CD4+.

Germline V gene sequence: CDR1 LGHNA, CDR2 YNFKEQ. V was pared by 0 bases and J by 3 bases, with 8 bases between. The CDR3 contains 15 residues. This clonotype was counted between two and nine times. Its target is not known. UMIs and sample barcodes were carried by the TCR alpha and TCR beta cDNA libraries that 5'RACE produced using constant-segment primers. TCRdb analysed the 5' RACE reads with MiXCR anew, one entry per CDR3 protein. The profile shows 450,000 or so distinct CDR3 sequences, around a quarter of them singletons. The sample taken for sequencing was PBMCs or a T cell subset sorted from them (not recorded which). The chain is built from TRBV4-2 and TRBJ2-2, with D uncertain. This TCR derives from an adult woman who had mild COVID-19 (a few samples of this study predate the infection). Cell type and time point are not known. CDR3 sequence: CASSQESSYTGELFF. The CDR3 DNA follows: TGTGCCAGCAGCCAAGAATCCAGTTACACCGGGGAGCTGTTTTTT.